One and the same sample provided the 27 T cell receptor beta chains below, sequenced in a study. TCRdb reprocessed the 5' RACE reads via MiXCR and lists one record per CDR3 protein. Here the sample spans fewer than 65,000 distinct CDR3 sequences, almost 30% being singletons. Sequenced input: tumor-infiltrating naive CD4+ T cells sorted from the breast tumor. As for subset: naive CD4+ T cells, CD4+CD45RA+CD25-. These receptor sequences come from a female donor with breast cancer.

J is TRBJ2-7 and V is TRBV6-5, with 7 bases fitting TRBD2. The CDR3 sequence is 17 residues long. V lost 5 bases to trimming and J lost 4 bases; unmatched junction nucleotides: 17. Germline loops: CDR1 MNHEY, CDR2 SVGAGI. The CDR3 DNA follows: TGTGCCAGCAGTCCAAATCCTGGGTCAACGGGGGGATACGAGCAGTACTTC. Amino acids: CASSPNPGSTGGYEQYF.

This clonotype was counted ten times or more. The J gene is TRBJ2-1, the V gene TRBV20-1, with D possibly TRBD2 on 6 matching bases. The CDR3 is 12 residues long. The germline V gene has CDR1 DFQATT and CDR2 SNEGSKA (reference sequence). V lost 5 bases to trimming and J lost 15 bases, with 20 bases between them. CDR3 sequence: CSARRHRDSMFF. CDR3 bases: TGCAGTGCTCGAAGACACCGGGACTCCATGTTCTTC.

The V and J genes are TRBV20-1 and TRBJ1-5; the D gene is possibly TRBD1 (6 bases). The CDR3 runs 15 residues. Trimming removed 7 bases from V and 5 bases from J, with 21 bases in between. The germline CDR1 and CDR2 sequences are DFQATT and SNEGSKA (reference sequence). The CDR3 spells CSVSTAGGQDQPQHF. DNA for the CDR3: TGCAGTGTCAGTACGGCGGGGGGGCAGGATCAGCCCCAGCATTTT.

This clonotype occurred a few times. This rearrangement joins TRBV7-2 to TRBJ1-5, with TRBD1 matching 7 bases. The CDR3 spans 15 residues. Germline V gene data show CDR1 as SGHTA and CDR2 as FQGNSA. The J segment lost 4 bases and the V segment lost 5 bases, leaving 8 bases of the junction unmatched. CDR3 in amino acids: CASSLGPGGNQPQHF. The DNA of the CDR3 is TGTGCCAGCAGCCTGGGTCCAGGGGGAAATCAGCCCCAGCATTTT.

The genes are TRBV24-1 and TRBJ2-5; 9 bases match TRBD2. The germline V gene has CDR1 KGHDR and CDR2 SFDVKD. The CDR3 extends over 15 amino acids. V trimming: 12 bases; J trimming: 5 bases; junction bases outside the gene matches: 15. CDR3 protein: CALHSWRGGVETQYF. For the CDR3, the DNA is TGTGCCTTACACTCCTGGCGGGGGGGAGTGGAGACCCAGTACTTC.

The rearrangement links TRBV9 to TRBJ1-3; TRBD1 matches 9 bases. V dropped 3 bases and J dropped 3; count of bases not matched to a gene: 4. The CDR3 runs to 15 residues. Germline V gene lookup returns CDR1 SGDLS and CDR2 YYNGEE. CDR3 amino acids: CASSATGGDGNTIYF. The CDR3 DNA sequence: TGTGCCAGCAGCGCAACAGGGGGCGATGGAAACACCATATATTTT.

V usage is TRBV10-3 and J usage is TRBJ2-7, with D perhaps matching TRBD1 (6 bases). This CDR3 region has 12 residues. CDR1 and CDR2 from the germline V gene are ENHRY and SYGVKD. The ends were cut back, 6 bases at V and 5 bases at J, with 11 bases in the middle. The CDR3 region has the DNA TGTGCCATCAGCCAGGGGAAAAACGAGCAGTACTTC. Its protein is CAISQGKNEQYF.

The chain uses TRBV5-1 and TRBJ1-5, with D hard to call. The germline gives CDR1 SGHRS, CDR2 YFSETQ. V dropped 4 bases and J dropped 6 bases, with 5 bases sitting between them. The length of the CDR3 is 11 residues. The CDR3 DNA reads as TGCGCCAGCAGCCCAGGTCAGCCCCAGCATTTT. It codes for CASSPGQPQHF. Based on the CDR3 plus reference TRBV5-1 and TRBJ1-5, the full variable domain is KAGVTQTPRYLIKTRGQQVTLSCSPISGHRSVSWYQQTPGQGLQFLFEYFSETQRNKGNFPGRFSGRQFSNSRSEMNVSTLELGDSALYLCASSPGQPQHFGDGTRLSIL.

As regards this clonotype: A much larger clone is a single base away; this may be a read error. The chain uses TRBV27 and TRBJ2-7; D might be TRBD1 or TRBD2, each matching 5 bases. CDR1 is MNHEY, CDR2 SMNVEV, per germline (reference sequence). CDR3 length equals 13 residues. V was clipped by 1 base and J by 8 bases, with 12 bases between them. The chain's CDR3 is CASSLLGVHKQYF. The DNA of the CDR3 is TGTGCCAGCAGTTTATTGGGGGTCCACAAGCAGTACTTC.

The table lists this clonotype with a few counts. The CDR3: CASSYSGPNSYEQYF. The CDR3 region has the DNA TGTGCCAGCAGTTACTCCGGACCCAACTCCTACGAGCAGTACTTC. This chain connects TRBV6-2 or TRBV6-3 to TRBJ2-7; D is unresolved. Deletions cut 0 bases from V and 0 bases from J, with 9 bases between. The CDR3 is made up of 15 amino acids. The V gene's germline CDR1 is MNHEY and CDR2 SVGEGT.

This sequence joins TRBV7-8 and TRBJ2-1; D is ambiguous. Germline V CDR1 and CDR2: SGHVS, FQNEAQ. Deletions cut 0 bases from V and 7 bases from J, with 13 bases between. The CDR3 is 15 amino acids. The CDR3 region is CASSLAPPFTNEQFF. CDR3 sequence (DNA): TGTGCCAGCAGCTTAGCGCCCCCCTTTACGAATGAGCAGTTCTTC.

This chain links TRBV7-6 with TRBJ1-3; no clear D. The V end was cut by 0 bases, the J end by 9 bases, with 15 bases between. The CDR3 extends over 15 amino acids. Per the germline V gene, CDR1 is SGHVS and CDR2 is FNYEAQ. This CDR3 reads CASSLAGLGIGTIYF. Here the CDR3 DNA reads TGTGCCAGCAGCTTAGCCGGACTGGGGATTGGCACCATATATTTT.

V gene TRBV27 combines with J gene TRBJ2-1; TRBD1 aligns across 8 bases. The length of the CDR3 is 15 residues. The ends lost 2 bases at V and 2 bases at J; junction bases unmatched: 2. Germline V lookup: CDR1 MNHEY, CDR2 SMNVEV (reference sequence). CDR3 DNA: TGTGCCAGCAGTTTACTACAGGGGGCCTACAATGAGCAGTTCTTC. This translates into CASSLLQGAYNEQFF.

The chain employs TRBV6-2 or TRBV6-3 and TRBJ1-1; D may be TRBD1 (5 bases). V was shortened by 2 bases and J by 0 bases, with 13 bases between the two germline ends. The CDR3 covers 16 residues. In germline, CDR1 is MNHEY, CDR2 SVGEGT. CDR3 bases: TGTGCCAGCAGTTACAACAGGCGTAACCTGAACACTGAAGCTTTCTTT. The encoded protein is CASSYNRRNLNTEAFF.

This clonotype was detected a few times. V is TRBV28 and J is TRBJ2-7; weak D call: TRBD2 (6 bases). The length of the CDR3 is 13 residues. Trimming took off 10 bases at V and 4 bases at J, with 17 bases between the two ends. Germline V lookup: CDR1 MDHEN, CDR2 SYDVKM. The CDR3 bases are TGTGCCACTGAACCGGGACTCGGTTACGAGCAGTACTTC. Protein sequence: CATEPGLGYEQYF.

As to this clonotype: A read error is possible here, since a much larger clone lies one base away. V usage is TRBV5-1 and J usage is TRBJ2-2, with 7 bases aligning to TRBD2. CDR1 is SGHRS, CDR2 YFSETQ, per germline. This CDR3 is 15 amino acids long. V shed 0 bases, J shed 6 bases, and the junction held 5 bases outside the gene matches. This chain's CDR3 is CASSLASGLAGELFF. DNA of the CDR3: TGCGCCAGCAGCTTGGCTAGCGGACTTGCCGGGGAGCTGTTTTTT. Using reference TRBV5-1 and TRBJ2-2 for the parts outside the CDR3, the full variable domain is KAGVTQTPRYLIKTRGQQVTLSCSPISGHRSVSWYQQTPGQGLQFLFEYFSETQRNKGNFPGRFSGRQFSNSRSEMNVSTLELGDSALYLCASSLASGLAGELFFGEGSRLTVL.

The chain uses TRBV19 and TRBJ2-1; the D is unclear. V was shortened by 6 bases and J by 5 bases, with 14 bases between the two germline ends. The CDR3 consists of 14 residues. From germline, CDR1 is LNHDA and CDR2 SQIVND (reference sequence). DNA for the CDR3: TGTGCCAGTAGCTTTCGCCCCAACAACAATGAGCAGTTCTTC. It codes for CASSFRPNNNEQFF.

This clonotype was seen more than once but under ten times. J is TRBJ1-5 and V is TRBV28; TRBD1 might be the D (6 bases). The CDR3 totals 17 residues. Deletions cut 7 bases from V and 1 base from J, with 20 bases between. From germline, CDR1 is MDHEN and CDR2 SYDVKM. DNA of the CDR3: TGTGCCAGCATTCAAGGGGGGCTGACTGGGAGCAATCAGCCCCAGCATTTT. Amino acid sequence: CASIQGGLTGSNQPQHF.

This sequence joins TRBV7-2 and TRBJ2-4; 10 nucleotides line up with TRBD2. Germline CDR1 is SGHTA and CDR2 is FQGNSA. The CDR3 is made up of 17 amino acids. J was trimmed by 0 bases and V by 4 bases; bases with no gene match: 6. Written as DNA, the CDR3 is TGTGCCAGCAGCTCCAGCGGGAGGGGACGAGCCAAAAACATTCAGTACTTC. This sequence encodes CASSSSGRGRAKNIQYF.

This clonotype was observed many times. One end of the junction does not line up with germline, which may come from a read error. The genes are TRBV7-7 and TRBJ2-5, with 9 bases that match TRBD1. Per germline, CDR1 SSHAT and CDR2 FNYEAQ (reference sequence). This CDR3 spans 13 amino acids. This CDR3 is CASSRDREETQYF. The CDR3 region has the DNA TGTGCTAGCAGCCGGGACAGGGAAGAGACCCAGTACTTC.

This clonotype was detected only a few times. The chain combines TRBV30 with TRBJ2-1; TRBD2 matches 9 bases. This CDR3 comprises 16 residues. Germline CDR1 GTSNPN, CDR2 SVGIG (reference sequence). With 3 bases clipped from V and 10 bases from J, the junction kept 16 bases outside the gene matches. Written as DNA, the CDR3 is TGTGCCTGGAGGGCCCGACTAGCGGAACACACAAGAGAGCAGTTCTTC. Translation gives CAWRARLAEHTREQFF.

The CDR3 bases are TGTGCCAGCGGGAGGACGAAAGAGACCCAGTACTTC. It is translated as CASGRTKETQYF. The chain couples TRBV7-9 to TRBJ2-5; possible D gene TRBD2, 6 bases. V was shortened by 8 bases and J by 3 bases, with 10 bases between the two germline ends. The CDR3 runs 12 residues. Germline V gives CDR1 SEHNR, CDR2 FQNEAQ (reference sequence). Full variable domain (missing parts from reference TRBV7-9 and TRBJ2-5): DTGVSQNPRHKITKRGQNVTFRCDPISEHNRLYWYRQTLGQGPEFLTYFQNEAQLEKSRLLSDRFSAERPKGSFSTLEIQRTEQGDSAMYLCASGRTKETQYFGPGTRLLVL.

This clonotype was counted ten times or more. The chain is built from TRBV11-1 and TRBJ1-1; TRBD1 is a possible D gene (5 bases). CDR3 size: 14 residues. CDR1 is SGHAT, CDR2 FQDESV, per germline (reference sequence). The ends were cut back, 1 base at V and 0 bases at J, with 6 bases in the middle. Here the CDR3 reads CASSLGGMNTEAFF. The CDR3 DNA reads TGTGCCAGCAGCTTAGGGGGCATGAACACTGAAGCTTTCTTT.

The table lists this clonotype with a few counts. CDR3 coding DNA: TGTGCCAGCAGGGACCCCGGGGCAGATACGCAGTATTTT. Translation gives CASRDPGADTQYF. The gene calls are TRBV2 and TRBJ2-3, with a possible D match to TRBD2 (5 bases). Deletions cut 6 bases from V and 4 bases from J, with 11 bases between. Germline CDR1 SNHLY, CDR2 FYNNEI. The CDR3 contains 13 residues. The whole variable domain, remainder taken from reference TRBV2 and TRBJ2-3, is EPEVTQTPSHQVTQMGQEVILRCVPISNHLYFYWYRQILGQKVEFLVSFYNNEISEKSEIFDDQFSVERPDGSNFTLKIRSTKLEDSAMYFCASRDPGADTQYFGPGTRLTVL.

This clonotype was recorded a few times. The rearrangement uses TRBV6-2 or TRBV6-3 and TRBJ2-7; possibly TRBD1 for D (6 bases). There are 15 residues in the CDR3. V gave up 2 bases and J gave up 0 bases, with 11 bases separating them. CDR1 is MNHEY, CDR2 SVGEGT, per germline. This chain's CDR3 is CASSYRGSISYEQYF. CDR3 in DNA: TGTGCCAGCAGTTACAGGGGGAGTATCTCCTACGAGCAGTACTTC.

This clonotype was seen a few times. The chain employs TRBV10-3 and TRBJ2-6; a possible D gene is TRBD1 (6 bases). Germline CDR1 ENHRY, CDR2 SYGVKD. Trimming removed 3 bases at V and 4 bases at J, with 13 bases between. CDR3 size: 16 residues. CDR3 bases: TGTGCCATCAGTGATATTAGGACAGCCGGGGCCAACGTCCTGACTTTC. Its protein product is CAISDIRTAGANVLTF.

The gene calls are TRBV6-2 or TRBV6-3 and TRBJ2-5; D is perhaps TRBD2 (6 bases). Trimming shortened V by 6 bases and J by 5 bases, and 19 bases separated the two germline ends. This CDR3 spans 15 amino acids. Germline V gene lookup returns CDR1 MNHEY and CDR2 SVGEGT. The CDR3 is CASRRQTSRGETQYF. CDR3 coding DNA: TGTGCCAGCAGACGCCAGACTAGTCGTGGTGAGACCCAGTACTTC.